These T cell receptor beta chains were read from a single sample in a study of T cell responses to AZD1222 COVID-19 vaccine. Produced via immunoSEQ multiplex PCR; TCRdb's table is partial and in-frame only. This sample has about 110,000 clones, with about 91% found just once. The sequences come from peripheral blood, collected 28 days after the second AZD1222 dose. The receptors derive from an adult who received the AZD1222 COVID-19 vaccine. CDR3s include the opening cysteine and the closing phenylalanine or tryptophan. A D gene is named only where the DNA matches it firmly. Clone size is given for some rows only: seen once, a few or many times, or a class if the clone is expanded.

V gene,clone size,J gene,D gene,CDR3 DNA,CDR3 protein
TRBV5-1,NA,TRBJ2-7,TRBD2,TGCGCCAGCAGCCAGGGTAGCGGGACCCTCGGCGAGCAGTACTTC,CASSQGSGTLGEQYF
TRBV6-4,NA,TRBJ1-2,NA,TGTGCCAGCAGTGACTCGTTCCAGGACTATGGCTACACCTTC,CASSDSFQDYGYTF
TRBV15,NA,TRBJ1-1,NA,TGTGCCACCAGCAGAGATCGCGGGGAGGCGGGGGACACTGAAGCTTTCTTT,CATSRDRGEAGDTEAFF
TRBV24-1,NA,TRBJ1-1,NA,TGTGCCACCAGGGTACAGGGACGGCCTGAAGCTTTCTTT,CATRVQGRPEAFF
TRBV4-2,NA,TRBJ1-1,NA,TGTGCCAGCAGCCTAGGACAGTTCGGGGACACTGAAGCTTTCTTT,CASSLGQFGDTEAFF
TRBV29-1,NA,TRBJ1-2,TRBD1,TGTAGCGCTAGGACAGGATATGGCTACACCTTC,CSARTGYGYTF
TRBV10-3,few,TRBJ2-2,NA,TGTGCCATCAGTGAGGTGGGGGGAACCGGGGAGCTGTTTTTT,CAISEVGGTGELFF
TRBV19,NA,TRBJ1-1,TRBD1,TGTGCCAGTAGTCCATATACAGGGGTGACTGAAGCTTTCTTT,CASSPYTGVTEAFF
TRBV7-3,NA,TRBJ2-2,TRBD1,TGTGCCAGCAGCAAGACAGGGGGGTTCACCGGGGAGCTGTTTTTT,CASSKTGGFTGELFF
TRBV19,NA,TRBJ1-5,NA,TGTGCCAGTAGTCCGAGAGGCACAGGGATTCGTCAGCCCCAGCATTTT,CASSPRGTGIRQPQHF
TRBV6-5,NA,TRBJ2-7,TRBD1,TGTGCCAGAAAAACAGGGGGCAACGAGCAGTACTTC,CARKTGGNEQYF
TRBV18,once,TRBJ2-1,NA,TGTGCCAGCTCACCTTCTAGCTCCCCCTACAATGAGCAGTTCTTC,CASSPSSSPYNEQFF
TRBV7-2,few,TRBJ2-7,TRBD1,TGTGCCAGCAGCTTACGCGACAGGGGGCTTGAGCAGTACTTC,CASSLRDRGLEQYF
TRBV28,NA,TRBJ2-5,TRBD1,TGTGCCAGCAGTTTCTCCGGGACAGGGGTTGAGACCCAGTACTTC,CASSFSGTGVETQYF
TRBV4-3,NA,TRBJ1-1,NA,TGCGCCAGCAGCCACGCAGGGGAATCTTTCTTT,CASSHAGESFF
TRBV27,NA,TRBJ1-2,NA,TGTGCCAGCAGTTTTTCGGGGGGCAGCTTCGGCTACACCTTC,CASSFSGGSFGYTF
TRBV3-1/TRBV3-2,NA,TRBJ1-1,NA,TGTGCCAGCAGCCAAGTGGTCACTGAAGCTTTCTTT,CASSQVVTEAFF
TRBV7-3,once,TRBJ2-2,NA,TGTGCCAGCAGCTCCGTACTGAATTCTTCCGGGGAGCTGTTTTTT,CASSSVLNSSGELFF
TRBV7-9,NA,TRBJ2-7,NA,TGTGCCAGCAGCTTACCGACGTACGAGCAGTACTTC,CASSLPTYEQYF
TRBV4-3,few,TRBJ1-2,NA,TGCGCCAGCAGCCAAGATGCAGGGAACTATGGCTACACCTTC,CASSQDAGNYGYTF
TRBV7-9,NA,TRBJ2-5,TRBD2,TGTGCCAGCAGCCCACCTGGGGTAGCGGGAGTGAGAGAGACCCAGTACTTC,CASSPPGVAGVRETQYF
TRBV7-6,NA,TRBJ1-3,NA,TGTGCCAGCAGCTTAGCAATCTGGGGGCTCCGCGGAAACACCATATATTTT,CASSLAIWGLRGNTIYF
TRBV6-1,NA,TRBJ1-2,NA,TGTGCCAGCAGTGAAAATCCGCTTGGGACACTAAACTATGGCTACACCTTC,CASSENPLGTLNYGYTF
TRBV28,NA,TRBJ2-7,TRBD1,TGTGCCAGCACCTTCTATCAGTACAGGGGCATCCACGAGCAGTACTTC,CASTFYQYRGIHEQYF
TRBV18,NA,TRBJ1-2,TRBD1,TGTGCCAGCTCACCGGCGGGACAGAGCCCTTATGGCTACACCTTC,CASSPAGQSPYGYTF
TRBV5-5,many,TRBJ2-1,NA,TGTGCCAGCAGCTACTCAAGGGGCAATGAGCAGTTCTTC,CASSYSRGNEQFF
TRBV28,NA,TRBJ1-1,NA,TGTGCCAGCAGTTCCAGGGGAGACGTGAACACTGAAGCTTTCTTT,CASSSRGDVNTEAFF
TRBV21-1,NA,TRBJ2-7,NA,TGTGCCAGCAGTCAAGCGGGAGTAAACGAGCAGTACTTC,CASSQAGVNEQYF
TRBV21-1,NA,TRBJ2-7,NA,TGTGCCAGCAGCAAGGAACGGCACGAGCAGTACTTC,CASSKERHEQYF
TRBV18,NA,TRBJ2-7,NA,TGTGCCAGCTCACCACGCGTGTTAGACGAGCAGTACTTC,CASSPRVLDEQYF
TRBV27,NA,TRBJ2-7,NA,TGTGCCAGCAGTTTATTGGACAGTCCTAAAGAGCAGTACTTC,CASSLLDSPKEQYF
TRBV6-5,NA,TRBJ1-1,NA,TGTGCCAGCAGTCGAAAGTTCACTGAAGCTTTCTTT,CASSRKFTEAFF
TRBV5-1,once,TRBJ2-3,TRBD2,TGCGCCAGCAGCACCCCGGGGGGATCAGATACGCAGTATTTT,CASSTPGGSDTQYF
TRBV24-1,NA,TRBJ2-1,NA,TGTGCCACCAGTGAGGGGGGCCCCTACAATGAGCAGTTCTTC,CATSEGGPYNEQFF
TRBV6-1,NA,TRBJ2-3,NA,TGTGCCAGCAGTGATCCACTCACAGATACGCAGTATTTT,CASSDPLTDTQYF